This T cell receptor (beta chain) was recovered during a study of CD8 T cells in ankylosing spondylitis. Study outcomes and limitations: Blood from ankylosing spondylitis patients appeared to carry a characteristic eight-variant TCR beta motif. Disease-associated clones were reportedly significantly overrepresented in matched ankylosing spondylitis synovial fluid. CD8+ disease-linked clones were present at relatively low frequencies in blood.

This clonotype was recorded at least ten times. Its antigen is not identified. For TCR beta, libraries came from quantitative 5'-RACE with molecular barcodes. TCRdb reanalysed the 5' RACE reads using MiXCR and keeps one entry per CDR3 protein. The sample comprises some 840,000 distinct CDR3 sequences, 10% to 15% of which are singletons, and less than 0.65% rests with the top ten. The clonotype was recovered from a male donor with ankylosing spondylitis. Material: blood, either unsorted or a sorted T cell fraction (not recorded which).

CDR3 coding DNA: TGCGCCAGCAGCGTTCTACAGGGTGGGACTGAAGCTTTCTTT. Encoded protein: CASSVLQGGTEAFF. The chain uses TRBV5-1 and TRBJ1-1; TRBD1 is a possible D gene (6 bases). This CDR3 region has 14 residues. The V end was cut by 4 bases, the J end by 5 bases, with 15 bases between. Germline lookup yields CDR1 SGHRS and CDR2 YFSETQ.